The T cell receptor (beta chain) under discussion was sequenced for a study of cytomegalovirus exposure and HLA in healthy donors. With 60 Vbeta and 13 Jbeta primers, the PCR was carried out. Profiling relied on immunoSEQ multiplex PCR, and the TCRdb table lists in-frame clones only, not all of them. The table records approximately 100,000 clones, 65% to 80% of them present only once. The study's findings and limits: Per a prior analysis, the majority of TCR beta V segments were productive roughly 90% or roughly 30% of the time.

This clone appeared once. Its antigen is not known. V was cut by 3 bases and J by 9 bases, with 9 bases left in between. Germline V lookup: CDR1 DFQATT, CDR2 SNEGSKA (reference sequence). The CDR3 loop spans 11 amino acids. Although they were nominally healthy when sampled, donors likely had unrecorded immune exposures. The V call is TRBV20-1, the J call TRBJ2-1; TRBD2 is a possible D gene (5 bases). Sequenced input: PBMCs. This sequence originates from a middle-aged man in good health and CMV-seronegative. CDR3 loop: CSASPEGEQFF. In nucleotides, the CDR3 is TGCAGTGCTAGCCCAGAGGGTGAGCAGTTCTTC.